The present T cell receptor (beta chain) was sequenced within a study of cytomegalovirus exposure and HLA in healthy donors. The CDR3 sequence is 14 residues long. Deletions cut 0 bases from V and 5 bases from J, with 11 bases between. CDR1 is SGHKS and CDR2 is YYEKEE in the germline V gene (reference sequence). This clone was detected only once. Both 60 Vbeta primers and 13 Jbeta primers went into the PCR. The method was immunoSEQ multiplex PCR; TCRdb's version includes in-frame clones alone and lacks a portion of them. The data contain around 140,000 clones, around 74% of them seen just once; the ten biggest clones take up approximately 7%.

Sequenced: PBMCs. The clonotype comes from a male donor in good health and CMV-seronegative. The rearrangement links TRBV5-5 to TRBJ2-5; unclear D gene. CDR3 region: CASSLELRSETQYF. The CDR3, as DNA: TGTGCCAGCAGCTTGGAACTGCGGTCGGAGACCCAGTACTTC. Looking up the rest from reference TRBV5-5 and TRBJ2-5 gives the full variable domain: DAGVTQSPTHLIKTRGQQVTLRCSPISGHKSVSWYQQVLGQGPQFIFQYYEKEERGRGNFPDRFSARQFPNYSSELNVNALLLGDSALYLCASSLELRSETQYFGPGTRLLVL.